This is a list of T cell receptor beta chains from one sample in a study of cytomegalovirus exposure and HLA in healthy donors. Using immunoSEQ multiplex PCR, the repertoire was profiled, and TCRdb retains in-frame clones only, with some absent. The repertoire consists of more than 300,000 clones, with 70% to 90% occurring once and the leading ten covering approximately 0.8%. Source material: PBMCs. All receptors derive from a woman aged 18-29 years in good health and CMV-seronegative. Each CDR3 is given with its conserved first and last residue. The D gene is left open where the match is weak. Only some rows state a clone size, as once, few, many or a class for expanded clones.

clone size: -; J gene: TRBJ2-5; D gene: -; V gene: TRBV15; CDR3 protein: CATSRRQGRGTQYF; CDR3 DNA: TGTGCCACCAGCAGAAGACAAGGCCGGGGGACCCAGTACTTC
clone size: -; J gene: TRBJ1-1; D gene: -; V gene: TRBV5-4; CDR3 protein: CASSLEDSRYFF; CDR3 DNA: TGTGCCAGCAGCTTGGAGGACAGCCGATACTTCTTT
clone size: -; J gene: TRBJ1-1; D gene: -; V gene: TRBV28; CDR3 protein: CASSLFAEAFF; CDR3 DNA: TGTGCCAGCAGTTTATTCGCTGAAGCTTTCTTT
clone size: -; J gene: TRBJ2-2; D gene: TRBD2; V gene: TRBV29-1; CDR3 protein: CSVRTSGGADTGELFF; CDR3 DNA: TGCAGCGTGCGGACTAGCGGGGGGGCCGACACCGGGGAGCTGTTTTTT
clone size: once; J gene: TRBJ2-5; D gene: TRBD2; V gene: TRBV10-3; CDR3 protein: CAISGSGLAGETQYF; CDR3 DNA: TGTGCCATCAGTGGATCTGGACTAGCGGGGGAGACCCAGTACTTC
clone size: -; J gene: TRBJ2-7; D gene: TRBD2; V gene: TRBV28; CDR3 protein: CASRPVAGAGYEQYF; CDR3 DNA: TGTGCCAGCAGACCCGTAGCGGGAGCTGGATACGAGCAGTACTTC
clone size: -; J gene: TRBJ2-4; D gene: -; V gene: TRBV29-1; CDR3 protein: CSVDLRDDGIQYF; CDR3 DNA: TGCAGCGTTGACTTGCGGGACGATGGCATTCAGTACTTC
clone size: -; J gene: TRBJ2-7; D gene: -; V gene: TRBV19; CDR3 protein: CASSDRTYEQYF; CDR3 DNA: TGTGCCAGTAGTGACAGAACCTACGAGCAGTACTTC
clone size: -; J gene: TRBJ1-1; D gene: -; V gene: TRBV5-1; CDR3 protein: CASSLSSPGDTEAFF; CDR3 DNA: TGCGCCAGCAGCCTGAGCAGCCCCGGGGACACTGAAGCTTTCTTT
clone size: few; J gene: TRBJ1-4; D gene: TRBD1; V gene: TRBV18; CDR3 protein: CASSPEDRENEKLFF; CDR3 DNA: TGTGCCAGCTCACCCGAGGACAGGGAGAATGAAAAACTGTTTTTT
clone size: -; J gene: TRBJ2-7; D gene: TRBD2; V gene: TRBV4-1; CDR3 protein: CASSPPTSGGSLSYEQYF; CDR3 DNA: TGCGCCAGCAGCCCCCCTACGTCGGGGGGTAGTTTGTCCTACGAGCAGTACTTC
clone size: -; J gene: TRBJ1-2; D gene: -; V gene: TRBV28; CDR3 protein: CASSSFDTGSYGYTF; CDR3 DNA: TGTGCCAGCAGTAGTTTTGACACGGGGTCGTATGGCTACACCTTC
clone size: -; J gene: TRBJ2-7; D gene: TRBD2; V gene: TRBV9; CDR3 protein: CASSVAPLGAGDYEQYF; CDR3 DNA: TGTGCCAGCAGCGTAGCGCCCTTAGGGGCGGGAGACTACGAGCAGTACTTC
clone size: -; J gene: TRBJ2-4; D gene: TRBD1; V gene: TRBV11-2; CDR3 protein: CASSHRDRVDQYF; CDR3 DNA: TGTGCCAGCAGCCACCGGGACAGGGTCGACCAGTACTTC
clone size: -; J gene: TRBJ1-2; D gene: -; V gene: TRBV7-9; CDR3 protein: CASSPGVGGSYGYTF; CDR3 DNA: TGTGCCAGCAGCCCCGGCGTGGGAGGGTCATATGGCTACACCTTC
clone size: -; J gene: TRBJ2-3; D gene: TRBD2; V gene: TRBV5-1; CDR3 protein: CASSLALAGGPDTQYF; CDR3 DNA: TGCGCCAGCAGCTTGGCCCTAGCGGGAGGGCCAGATACGCAGTATTTT
clone size: -; J gene: TRBJ2-2; D gene: TRBD2; V gene: TRBV27; CDR3 protein: CATSPSGRNTGELFF; CDR3 DNA: TGTGCCACCTCCCCTAGCGGGAGAAACACCGGGGAGCTGTTTTTT
clone size: -; J gene: TRBJ1-1; D gene: -; V gene: TRBV5-1; CDR3 protein: CASSSGRNTEAFF; CDR3 DNA: TGCGCCAGCAGCTCGGGGAGGAACACTGAAGCTTTCTTT
clone size: -; J gene: TRBJ1-1; D gene: TRBD1; V gene: TRBV15; CDR3 protein: CATTTGVNTEAFF; CDR3 DNA: TGTGCCACTACAACAGGGGTGAACACTGAAGCTTTCTTT
clone size: -; J gene: TRBJ1-2; D gene: TRBD1; V gene: TRBV6-5; CDR3 protein: CASSYGTGEGYTF; CDR3 DNA: TGTGCCAGCAGTTACGGGACAGGTGAAGGCTACACCTTC
clone size: -; J gene: TRBJ1-2; D gene: TRBD1; V gene: TRBV5-1; CDR3 protein: CASSLVDRGYGYTF; CDR3 DNA: TGCGCCAGCAGCTTGGTGGACAGGGGGTATGGCTACACCTTC
clone size: -; J gene: TRBJ2-3; D gene: TRBD2; V gene: TRBV7-9; CDR3 protein: CASSRGLAGLTDTQYF; CDR3 DNA: TGTGCCAGCAGCCGCGGACTAGCGGGCCTCACAGATACGCAGTATTTT
clone size: -; J gene: TRBJ2-1; D gene: TRBD1; V gene: TRBV10-1; CDR3 protein: CASRADRVGDNEQFF; CDR3 DNA: TGCGCCAGCAGAGCAGACAGGGTCGGGGATAATGAGCAGTTCTTC
clone size: -; J gene: TRBJ1-3; D gene: TRBD1; V gene: TRBV5-1; CDR3 protein: CASSFTGGLDTIYF; CDR3 DNA: TGCGCCAGCAGCTTCACAGGGGGCTTGGACACCATATATTTT
clone size: -; J gene: TRBJ2-7; D gene: TRBD2; V gene: TRBV7-2; CDR3 protein: CASSWTSGEQYF; CDR3 DNA: TGTGCCAGCAGTTGGACTAGCGGCGAGCAGTACTTC
clone size: -; J gene: TRBJ2-3; D gene: TRBD1; V gene: TRBV28; CDR3 protein: CASSLVPRTGVKDTQYF; CDR3 DNA: TGTGCCAGCAGTCTAGTCCCGCGGACAGGGGTTAAAGATACGCAGTATTTT
clone size: -; J gene: TRBJ1-4; D gene: TRBD1; V gene: TRBV6-5; CDR3 protein: CASRDRTNEKLFF; CDR3 DNA: TGTGCCAGCAGGGACAGGACGAATGAAAAACTGTTTTTT
clone size: -; J gene: TRBJ2-2; D gene: -; V gene: TRBV9; CDR3 protein: CASSVEREYTGELFF; CDR3 DNA: TGTGCCAGCAGCGTAGAACGGGAGTACACCGGGGAGCTGTTTTTT
clone size: once; J gene: TRBJ1-1; D gene: -; V gene: TRBV5-1; CDR3 protein: CASSFQGNTEAFF; CDR3 DNA: TGCGCCAGCAGCTTTCAGGGGAACACTGAAGCTTTCTTT